This T cell receptor beta chain was retrieved from a study of T cells in Graves' hyperthyroidism and ophthalmopathy (dated by TCRdb to about 2019). Concerning the study at large: Peripheral blood samples were taken at initial diagnosis, before any treatment was given. TCR Vbeta CDR3 sequencing of 120 to 150 peripheral blood samples (over 40 ophthalmopathy, 75 hyperthyroidism and some 17 progressor patients) is reported in the paper. The 85 to 100 discovery patients were divided at random into training and test sets in a 7:3 ratio. In more than 5 Graves' hyperthyroidism patients, the study also compared T-cell repertoires from thyroid tissue with T-cell repertoires from blood. After blood sampling, hyperthyroidism patients were treated with methimazole at a starting dose of 30 mg daily, and ophthalmopathy patients were treated with high-dose intravenous methylprednisolone. A discovery cohort of about 96 patients, roughly 45 with Graves' ophthalmopathy and 57 with stable Graves' hyperthyroidism, was used to find distinguishing TCR V-J signatures. Prospective prediction of ophthalmopathy was tested in an independent validation cohort of 18 to 20 hyperthyroidism patients and approximately 17 patients who later progressed to ophthalmopathy.

There are 14 amino acids in the CDR3, from cysteine to phenylalanine inclusive. CDR3 DNA only is kept here, 42 bases in frame from base 1. The CDR1 and CDR2 encoded by the germline V gene are MNHNS and SASEGT. V has 5 bases trimmed and J has 2 bases trimmed; junction bases matching no gene number 6. A few counts support this clonotype. The clone's antigen remains unknown. Per-base quality was not reported, and no clone a single base away is much larger than it. Overall results and qualifications from the work: No statistical method was used to set the sample size in advance, and investigators knew the group allocation. In validation, the model predicted progression to ophthalmopathy a median of roughly 6.1 months before onset, with about 71% sensitivity and about 72% specificity. A 13 V-J signature model separated ophthalmopathy from stable hyperthyroidism, with around 88% sensitivity and roughly 82% specificity in cross-validation and 80%/75% in testing. Most expanded thyroid clonotypes (frequency above 0.001) were also detected in blood, suggesting blood repertoires may reflect thyroid immune responses.

The TCR beta CDR3 regions were amplified from RNA transcripts. The TCR CDR3 was subjected to a first round of RT-PCR using the HTBI primer set and the Qiagen OneStep RT-PCR kit. The libraries were constructed in a second round of multiplex PCR and then size-selected and purified. Paired-end sequencing of the libraries was performed with 100 bp reads on an Illumina HiSeq2000. For the original study's pipeline: SOAPnuke was used to process the raw data, removing reads that contained adapters or uncalled bases, had a mean Phred below 15, or lacked an exact match to the constant primer or identifier. High-quality paired reads were merged with COPE v1.2.5, and unique nucleotide sequences were defined as clonotypes. MiTCR v1.1 was used to align clonotypes to the IMGT TRBV, TRBD and TRBJ reference segments. Only V-J combinations with frequency above 0.0001, covering about 99% of repertoires, were analysed. The TCS score was defined as the ratio of F50 (clonal expansion) to E x V (chaos), calculated using BLOSUM62-based TCRdist between CDR3 peptides within each V-J. Welch's t-statistics and random forest reduced roughly 500 V-J features to roughly 13, which were used in a naive Bayes classifier (R e1071). The public reads were run again by TCRdb, first through fastp at Q25 and then through MiXCR, and only productive beta chains were kept. Here each entry gathers all rows of one CDR3 protein and keeps the most common genes and DNA. The V and J calls and clone size are TCRdb's, not the authors'. The sample contains about half a million distinct CDR3 sequences, about 20% of them found a single time. The top ten clonotypes cover roughly 49% of the sample.

Moderately to severely active disease, a Clinical Activity Score of at least 3, a NOSPECS grade of at least 4, and a duration under 3 months were present in ophthalmopathy patients. Patients with uncontrolled infections, other autoimmune diseases, pregnancy or lactation were excluded. Clinical symptoms, serum thyroxine and TRAb, thyroid ultrasound, and orbital computed tomography formed the basis for the diagnoses. PBMCs were separated from around 9.1 ml of fresh peripheral blood using Ficoll-Paque density gradient centrifugation. Total RNA was extracted using Trizol reagent, and RNA quality was assessed on an Agilent 2100 Bioanalyzer.

The chain joins TRBV6-1 to TRBJ2-7; TRBD1 fits 7 bases in the junction. The material sequenced was blood. The sequence derives from a woman aged 65 to 85 with Graves' ophthalmopathy. The nucleotide sequence is given as TGTGCCAGCAGTTTTAAGGGGGCGACCTACGAGCAGTACTTC. It specifies CASSFKGATYEQYF.